A selection of T cell receptor beta chains follows, all from one sample in a study of sequential checkpoint blockade in melanoma. Here immunoSEQ multiplex PCR was the method, and the copy in TCRdb shows in-frame clones only, minus some. Here the sample spans some 15,000 clones, 90% to 95% being singletons. The specimen was CD8+ T cells sorted from blood (inferred from file names), collected from a patient given nivolumab and ipilimumab in sequence. These receptors were taken from a human donor with melanoma. CDR3s include the opening cysteine and the closing phenylalanine or tryptophan. The order of the fields is D gene, clone size, J gene, V gene, CDR3 DNA, CDR3 protein. A D gene is named only where the DNA matches it firmly. The size of a clone is reported for some rows only, either as once, few or many, or as a class for expanded clones.

- - TRBJ1-1 TRBV29-1 TGCAGCGCTAGAGACCTCACAGGGAGGAACACTGAAGCTTTCTTT CSARDLTGRNTEAFF
- few TRBJ2-7 TRBV13 TGTGCCAGCAGCTCATCTGGCGGTTACGAGCAGTACTTC CASSSSGGYEQYF
- few TRBJ1-2 TRBV4-1 TGCGCCAGCAGCCAAGAGAACAGGGAGGGTGGCTACACCTTC CASSQENREGGYTF
- - TRBJ1-2 TRBV28 TGTGCCAGCACCCTATTCGAAGGGTGGCAGGGAATGAGTGGCTACACCTTC CASTLFEGWQGMSGYTF
- once TRBJ1-1 TRBV7-2 TGTGCCGGCGACCAGGGTAACACTGAAGCTTTCTTT CAGDQGNTEAFF
- - TRBJ1-2 TRBV28 TGTGCCAGCAGTACCCGGCGGCTTCCGGGCTATGGCTACACCTTC CASSTRRLPGYGYTF
- - TRBJ1-5 TRBV23-1 TGCGCCAGCAGAACGGATCAGCCCCAGCATTTT CASRTDQPQHF
TRBD1 - TRBJ1-2 TRBV5-8 TGTGCCAGCAGCGTGGGAACAGGGGATGGCTACACCTTC CASSVGTGDGYTF
TRBD1 - TRBJ1-6 TRBV13 TGTGCCAGCAGCTTAGATTTGTACAGGGGAAATTCACCCCTCCACTTT CASSLDLYRGNSPLHF
- - TRBJ1-3 TRBV27 TGTGCCAGGACAAGAGTGAAGCCCGGAAACACCATATATTTT CARTRVKPGNTIYF
- - TRBJ1-1 TRBV28 TGTGCCAGCAGCCCATTGTGGGCTAACACTGAAGCTTTCTTT CASSPLWANTEAFF
TRBD1 - TRBJ2-7 TRBV27 TGTGCCAGCAGTTTCCCTTCGACAGGGGTAAGCTATTCCTTAAGCGAGCAGTACTTC CASSFPSTGVSYSLSEQYF
TRBD1 - TRBJ2-1 TRBV27 TGTGCCAGCAGTCCCGGACAGGGGAGGAATGAGCAGTTCTTC CASSPGQGRNEQFF
- - TRBJ2-7 TRBV19 TGTGCCAGTAGTATAGACGGCTACGAGCAGTACTTC CASSIDGYEQYF
TRBD1 once TRBJ1-1 TRBV28 TGTGCCAGCAGTTCTCCGGGACAGGGGTTCACTGAAGCTTTCTTT CASSSPGQGFTEAFF
- - TRBJ1-4 TRBV9 TGTGCCAGCAGCCAAGAGGGAACGACGGTCGAAAAACTGTTTTTT CASSQEGTTVEKLFF
- - TRBJ1-5 TRBV27 TGTGCCAGCAGTCCAAATTTTTCCTATAGCAATCAGCCCCAGCATTTT CASSPNFSYSNQPQHF
- - TRBJ1-2 TRBV6-5 TGTGCCAGCAGTTACGGGGCAGGCTTAAACTATGGCTACACCTTC CASSYGAGLNYGYTF
- - TRBJ1-2 TRBV27 TGTGCCAGCAGTCCCCAACAGGGAGTCTATGGCTACACCTTC CASSPQQGVYGYTF
TRBD2 - TRBJ2-7 TRBV5-6 TGTGCCAGCAGCTTGGGGGCCGGACTAGCGGGATTCTTCTACGAGCAGTACTTC CASSLGAGLAGFFYEQYF
- - TRBJ1-1 TRBV19 TGTGCCAGTAGTATAGTAGGGGTCAGACTGAACACTGAAGCTTTCTTT CASSIVGVRLNTEAFF
TRBD1 - TRBJ1-2 TRBV5-4 TGTGCCAGCAGCCCCGACAGGGTAGATGGCTACACCTTC CASSPDRVDGYTF
TRBD1 - TRBJ1-5 TRBV19 TGTGCCAGTAGTACTGGACAGGTCAATCAGCCCCAGCATTTT CASSTGQVNQPQHF
TRBD2 - TRBJ2-7 TRBV19 TGTGCGACTAGCGGTCCCTACGAGCAGTACTTC CATSGPYEQYF
- - TRBJ1-1 TRBV29-1 TGCAGCGTTGAATATAAGCAGGGTGAAGCTTTCTTT CSVEYKQGEAFF
TRBD1 - TRBJ2-7 TRBV7-9 TGTGCCAGCAGTACGGACAGGAAGTTCTACGAGCAGTACTTC CASSTDRKFYEQYF
TRBD1 - TRBJ2-7 TRBV11-2 TGTGCCAGCAGCTTAGGGACAGGTGAGGGCTACGAGCAGTACTTC CASSLGTGEGYEQYF
- - TRBJ1-5 TRBV12-2 TGTGCAAGTCGCTCCTGGGGGGGTTGGAGCAATCAGCCCCAGCATTTT CASRSWGGWSNQPQHF
- - TRBJ1-5 TRBV7-8 TGTGCCAGCAGCTTAGCTAATGGGGGGGATCAGCCCCAGCATTTT CASSLANGGDQPQHF
- - TRBJ1-6 TRBV9 TGTGCCAGCAGCGTAGGGGGGCCCAATTCACCCCTCCACTTT CASSVGGPNSPLHF